This T cell receptor beta chain was identified during a study of T cells after yellow fever vaccination. Study background: Where fractions had low cell numbers, libraries were prepared from them with the SMART-Seq v4 Ultra Low Input RNA kit.

Findings and caveats of the study: Researchers report a weaker secondary response that nonetheless peaked faster, day 5 versus 15.

This clonotype showed up just a few times. Its cognate antigen is unknown. Relative to the germline gene, one junction end is altered; a read error may explain this. Via MiXCR, TCRdb re-called the 5' RACE reads, giving one row per CDR3 protein. The sample includes 450,000 to 550,000 distinct CDR3 sequences, 15% to 20% of them seen just once. The CDR3 consists of 14 residues. Germline V gene lookup returns CDR1 SSHAT and CDR2 FNYEAQ (reference sequence). The material sequenced was PBMCs, taken 15 days after the yellow fever booster vaccination. J is TRBJ2-1 and V is TRBV7-7; 7 positions agree with TRBD2. The receptor's source is a man aged 30 to 39 who received the YFV17D yellow fever vaccine. The CDR3 bases are TGTGCTAGCAGCCCAACTAGCGTCCCCGATGAGCAGTTCTTC. Its protein is CASSPTSVPDEQFF.